These 13 T cell receptor beta chains were sequenced from one sample in a study of blood T cell repertoires in COVID-19. The method was immunoSEQ multiplex PCR; TCRdb's version includes in-frame clones alone and lacks a portion of them. In the table there are tens of thousands of clones, 80% to 85% of which are singletons. Sequencing was carried out using peripheral blood. The receptors here all came from a human donor in a cohort sampled during active or convalescent COVID-19.

The chain couples TRBV7-9 to TRBJ2-2, with 12 bases matching TRBD1. The CDR3 has 17 residues. Trimming removed 3 bases from V and 5 bases from J; junction bases left unmatched: 7. CDR1 and CDR2 (germline): SEHNR, FQNEAQ (reference sequence). The CDR3 loop reads CASSFSGTGGATGELFF. As DNA, the CDR3 is TGTGCCAGCAGCTTTTCCGGGACAGGGGGCGCGACCGGGGAGCTGTTTTTT.

J is TRBJ2-2 and V is TRBV19; D ambiguous. The V end was cut by 3 bases, the J end by 0 bases, with 8 bases between. Germline lookup yields CDR1 LNHDA and CDR2 SQIVND (reference sequence). The CDR3 extends over 15 amino acids. The CDR3 reads CASSITTANTGELFF. The CDR3 coding sequence is TGTGCCAGTAGTATCACTACCGCGAACACCGGGGAGCTGTTTTTT. Full variable domain (rest looked up from reference TRBV19 and TRBJ2-2): DGGITQSPKYLFRKEGQNVTLSCEQNLNHDAMYWYRQDPGQGLRLIYYSQIVNDFQKGDIAEGYSVSREKKESFPLTVTSAQKNPTAFYLCASSITTANTGELFFGEGSRLTVL.

This chain joins TRBV14 and TRBJ1-5, with 9 positions matching TRBD1. The V segment lost 2 bases and the J segment 9 bases; nucleotides outside the gene matches: 17. The CDR3 is 18 amino acids. In germline, CDR1 is SGHDN, CDR2 FVKESK. In DNA form, the CDR3 reads TGTGCCAGCAGCCAACCGGACAGGGGAGGTGGCCGGTCGGGGCCCCAGCATTTT. This sequence encodes CASSQPDRGGGRSGPQHF.

V is TRBV15 and J is TRBJ2-3, with 10 bases fitting TRBD2. From germline, CDR1 is LNHNV and CDR2 YYDKDF (reference sequence). This CDR3 comprises 16 residues. V lost 1 base, J lost 1 base, and 2 bases stayed unmatched. The CDR3: CATSRVTSGGTDTQYF. The CDR3 nucleotides are TGTGCCACCAGCAGAGTTACTAGCGGGGGCACAGATACGCAGTATTTT.

The V and J genes are TRBV6-2 or TRBV6-3 and TRBJ1-2, with 8 positions matching TRBD1. The CDR3 spans 16 residues. Per the germline V gene, CDR1 is MNHEY and CDR2 is SVGEGT. V shed 1 base and J 2 bases; nucleotides not matched to a gene: 6. CDR3 DNA: TGTGCCAGCAGTTACTTGGACAGGGTGCGGAACTATGGCTACACCTTC. Translating it yields CASSYLDRVRNYGYTF.

V is TRBV6-5 and J is TRBJ2-3; D is possibly TRBD2 (6 bases). Germline V gene data show CDR1 as MNHEY and CDR2 as SVGAGI. This CDR3 region has 15 residues. Between the trimmed V and J ends, which lost 1 base and 0 bases, there was a span of 8 bases. The CDR3 DNA is TGTGCCAGCAGTTACTGGAGGGACAGCACAGATACGCAGTATTTT. It yields the protein CASSYWRDSTDTQYF.

The gene calls are TRBV7-2 and TRBJ2-1; 10 nucleotides match TRBD2. V lost 2 bases and J lost 9; bases outside the gene matches: 4. The CDR3 loop spans 14 amino acids. CDR1 and CDR2 from the germline V gene are SGHTA and FQGNSA. This CDR3 reads CASSLTSGVGEQFF. CDR3 DNA sequence: TGTGCCAGCAGCTTAACTAGCGGGGTTGGTGAGCAGTTCTTC.

The CDR3 reads CATSRGGAGNAEAFF. The CDR3 nucleotides read TGTGCCACCAGCAGAGGTGGAGCGGGAAACGCTGAAGCTTTCTTT. The genes are TRBV15 and TRBJ1-1; D remains unclear. V lost 1 base to trimming and J lost 6 bases, with 15 bases between them. CDR3 length equals 15 residues. Germline CDR1 LNHNV, CDR2 YYDKDF (reference sequence).

The chain employs TRBV7-9 and TRBJ1-1, with 8 nucleotides matching TRBD1. The V gene end was trimmed by 2 bases and the J gene end by 4 bases; junction bases not matched to a gene: 3. The CDR3 extends over 14 amino acids. Germline V gene sequence: CDR1 SEHNR, CDR2 FQNEAQ (reference sequence). The CDR3 DNA reads as TGTGCCAGCAGCTTAATTACAGGGGGCACTGAAGCTTTCTTT. It codes for CASSLITGGTEAFF. The full variable domain, completed using reference TRBV7-9 and TRBJ1-1, is DTGVSQNPRHKITKRGQNVTFRCDPISEHNRLYWYRQTLGQGPEFLTYFQNEAQLEKSRLLSDRFSAERPKGSFSTLEIQRTEQGDSAMYLCASSLITGGTEAFFGQGTRLTVV.

This sequence joins TRBV4-1 and TRBJ1-1; D may be TRBD1 (5 bases). CDR1 is MGHRA and CDR2 is YSYEKL in the germline V gene. V lost 6 bases, J lost 2 bases, and 19 bases lay in between. This CDR3 region has 16 residues. The CDR3 DNA reads as TGCGCCAGCAGGAAAGGGCCGCTGGGGGGAAACACTGAAGCTTTCTTT. It encodes CASRKGPLGGNTEAFF.

This clone was detected only a few times. The rearrangement joins TRBV2 to TRBJ2-2; TRBD2 matches at 12 bases. Germline CDR1 reads SNHLY; CDR2 reads FYNNEI. J was trimmed by 1 base and V by 7 bases; bases with no gene match: 1. The CDR3 extends over 15 amino acids. The CDR3 nucleotides read TGTGCCAGCAAGGGACTAGCGGGGAACACCGGGGAGCTGTTTTTT. This sequence encodes CASKGLAGNTGELFF. The whole variable domain, filled in from reference TRBV2 and TRBJ2-2, reads EPEVTQTPSHQVTQMGQEVILRCVPISNHLYFYWYRQILGQKVEFLVSFYNNEISEKSEIFDDQFSVERPDGSNFTLKIRSTKLEDSAMYFCASKGLAGNTGELFFGEGSRLTVL.

This clone was detected only once. The chain joins TRBV19 to TRBJ2-5, with D unclear. CDR1 is LNHDA and CDR2 is SQIVND in the germline V gene (reference sequence). This CDR3 is 13 amino acids long. Trimming shortened V by 3 bases and J by 1 base, and 6 bases separated the two germline ends. The CDR3 sequence is CASSMASQETQYF. CDR3 in DNA: TGTGCCAGTAGTATGGCCTCCCAAGAGACCCAGTACTTC.

The chain joins TRBV3-1 (or the pseudogene TRBV3-2) to TRBJ2-2, with D possibly TRBD2 on 5 matching bases. The CDR3 loop spans 15 amino acids. Germline V gene lookup returns CDR1 LGHDT and CDR2 YNNKEL (reference sequence). Trimming shortened V by 3 bases and J by 6 bases, and 14 bases separated the two germline ends. In DNA, the CDR3 is TGTGCCAGCAGCCAGGTAGAGGCCGGGGCCGGGGAGCTGTTTTTT. Encoded protein: CASSQVEAGAGELFF.